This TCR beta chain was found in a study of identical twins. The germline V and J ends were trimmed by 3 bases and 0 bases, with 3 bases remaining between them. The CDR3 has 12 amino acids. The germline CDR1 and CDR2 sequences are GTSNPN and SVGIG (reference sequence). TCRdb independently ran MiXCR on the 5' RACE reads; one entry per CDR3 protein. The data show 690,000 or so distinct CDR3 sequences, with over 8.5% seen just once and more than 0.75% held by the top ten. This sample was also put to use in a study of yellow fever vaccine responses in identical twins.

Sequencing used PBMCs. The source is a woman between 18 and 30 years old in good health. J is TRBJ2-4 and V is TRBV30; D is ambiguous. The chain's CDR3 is CAWSLAKNIQYF. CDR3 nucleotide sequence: TGTGCCTGGAGCCTAGCCAAAAACATTCAGTACTTC.